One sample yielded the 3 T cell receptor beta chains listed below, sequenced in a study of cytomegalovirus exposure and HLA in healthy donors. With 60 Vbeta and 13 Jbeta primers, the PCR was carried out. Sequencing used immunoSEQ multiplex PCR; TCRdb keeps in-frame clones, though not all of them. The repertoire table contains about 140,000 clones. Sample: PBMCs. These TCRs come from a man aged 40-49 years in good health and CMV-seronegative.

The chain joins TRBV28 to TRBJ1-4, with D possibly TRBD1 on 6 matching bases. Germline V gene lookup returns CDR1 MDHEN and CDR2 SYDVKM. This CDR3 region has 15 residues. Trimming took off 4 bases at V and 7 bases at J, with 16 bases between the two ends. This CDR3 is CASSSLNGGGEKLFF. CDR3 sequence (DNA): TGTGCCAGCAGTTCCCTTAATGGGGGCGGTGAAAAACTGTTTTTT. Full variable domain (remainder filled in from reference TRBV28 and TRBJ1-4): DVKVTQSSRYLVKRTGEKVFLECVQDMDHENMFWYRQDPGLGLRLIYFSYDVKMKEKGDIPEGYSVSREKKERFSLILESASTNQTSMYLCASSSLNGGGEKLFFGSGTQLSVL.

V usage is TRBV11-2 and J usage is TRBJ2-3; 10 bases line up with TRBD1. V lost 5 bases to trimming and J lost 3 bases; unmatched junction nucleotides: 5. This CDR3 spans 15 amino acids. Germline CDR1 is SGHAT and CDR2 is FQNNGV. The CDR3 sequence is CASSTRDRGTDTQYF. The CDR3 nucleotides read TGTGCCAGCAGCACCCGGGACAGGGGTACAGATACGCAGTATTTT. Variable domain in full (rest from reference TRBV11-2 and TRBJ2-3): EAGVAQSPRYKIIEKRQSVAFWCNPISGHATLYWYQQILGQGPKLLIQFQNNGVVDDSQLPKDRFSAERLKGVDSTLKIQPAKLEDSAVYLCASSTRDRGTDTQYFGPGTRLTVL.

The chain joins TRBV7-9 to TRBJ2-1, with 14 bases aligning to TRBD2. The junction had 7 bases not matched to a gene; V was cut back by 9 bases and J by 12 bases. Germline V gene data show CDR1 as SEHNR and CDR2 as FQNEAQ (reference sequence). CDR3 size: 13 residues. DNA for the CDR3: TGTGCCAGTGGACTAGCGGGGGGCGAGGGGCAGTTCTTC. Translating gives CASGLAGGEGQFF.